This T cell receptor (beta chain) was sequenced during a study of blood T cell repertoires in COVID-19. Generated by immunoSEQ multiplex PCR, the TCRdb table keeps only in-frame clones and is missing some. The top ten hold 1.2% of the sample, which has 350,000 to 400,000 clones, 88% seen once. This CDR3 comprises 16 residues. The trim removed 0 bases at V and 1 base at J, leaving 0 bases unmatched. Germline assignment: CDR1 SGHRS and CDR2 YFSETQ. The chain uses TRBV5-1 and TRBJ2-2, with TRBD1 matching 10 bases. The sequencing sample was made of PBMCs or T cells enriched from blood (not recorded which). This receptor was taken from a young woman who had recovered from COVID-19. In nucleotides, the CDR3 is TGCGCCAGCAGCTTGGGGGACAGGGGGAACACCGGGGAGCTGTTTTTT. Protein: CASSLGDRGNTGELFF.